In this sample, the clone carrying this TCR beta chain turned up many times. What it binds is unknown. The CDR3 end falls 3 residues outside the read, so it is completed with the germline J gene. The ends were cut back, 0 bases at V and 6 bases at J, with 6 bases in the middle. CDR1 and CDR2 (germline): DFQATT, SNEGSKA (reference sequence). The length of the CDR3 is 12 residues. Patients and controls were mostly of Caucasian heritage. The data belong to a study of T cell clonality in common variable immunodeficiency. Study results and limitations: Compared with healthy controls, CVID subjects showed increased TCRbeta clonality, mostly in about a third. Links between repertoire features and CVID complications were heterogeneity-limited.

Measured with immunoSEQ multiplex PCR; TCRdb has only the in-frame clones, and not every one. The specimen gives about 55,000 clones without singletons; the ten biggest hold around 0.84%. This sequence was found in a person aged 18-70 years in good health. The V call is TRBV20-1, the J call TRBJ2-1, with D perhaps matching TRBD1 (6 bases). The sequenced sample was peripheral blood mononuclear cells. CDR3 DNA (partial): TGCAGTGCTAGAGAAGGGGGCAATGAG. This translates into CSAREGGNE. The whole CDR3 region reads CSAREGGNEQFF.